The entry below describes one T cell receptor beta chain. Its antigen remains unidentified. No qualities accompany the bases; no much larger clone lies one base away. This specimen comes from a study of cytomegalovirus exposure and HLA in healthy donors (dated by TCRdb to about 2017). Some background on the complete study: An earlier analysis of about 530 of the donors reported around 280 Gb of sequence data and around 110 million unique TCR beta sequences obtained from around 180 million T cells. About 310 gigabases of sequencing data and 70 million to 85 million unique TCR sequences were included in an early release covering under 650 HLA-typed donors. Among the roughly 400 genotyped donors, under 90% belonged to the genetic ancestry cluster associated with self-reported Caucasian donors. The study aimed to test whether cataloging public T cell receptors could reveal signatures of past pathogen exposure. The study profiled the T cell repertoires of fewer than 850 subjects by immunosequencing and related them to cytomegalovirus serostatus. In addition to the first cohort of roughly 700 subjects, a separate validation cohort of 130 or so different subjects was used. High-throughput TCR immunosequencing, statistical association of individual TCRs with disease status, and machine learning were combined to predict cytomegalovirus infection status. To study patterns of TCR occurrence, a later analysis re-analyzed previously published TCR beta repertoires from 666 donors and added high-resolution HLA genotyping. In the later analysis, no new phenotypic data were used to find candidate immune exposures; instead, reliance was placed on TCR beta sequences and their occurrence across donors. To decide whether each TCR beta V gene segment behaved as functional or pseudogenic, an earlier analysis of some 570 of the donors relied on high-throughput TCR beta sequencing. Donor age, sex, ethnicity and CMV serostatus were compiled together with the repertoire data. In a later genetic analysis, genome-wide SNP genotypes for about 55% of the 666 donors were used, and that subset was treated as a discovery cohort. Every repertoire in the discovery cohort had been generated on one and the same sequencing platform. HLA typing included class I and class II loci at four-digit resolution. The number of donors typed differed by locus, with 629-630 for A, B, C, DRB1 and DQB1, about 500 for DQA1, 606 for DPA1, and about 450 for DPB1. Roughly 5 DR-DQ haplotypes were handled as single units for association and clustering, since linkage in the cohort was strong. Among about 400 genotyped donors of the cohort, an average of around 240,000 unique TCR beta nucleotide sequences was sequenced per donor, of which 15% to 20% were non-productive.

What the study reported, not specific to this receptor: The authors suggested that the approach could potentially be generalized to other disease states and immunological phenotypes. Correlated functional status among segregating V segments might be attributable to linkage disequilibrium, but an unknown experimental factor could not be ruled out. An earlier analysis of approximately 540 of the donors showed that most TCR beta V segments appeared in productive rearrangements either about 87% or about 30% of the time, which broadly matched IMGT annotations. In both the original and validation cohorts, the classifier was reported to diagnose cytomegalovirus status with high specificity and sensitivity. A further reported finding was that TCR beta sequences accurately predicted the HLA-A and HLA-B alleles for most subjects in the first cohort. Only TCR beta chains were sequenced in this cohort, and the absence of alpha or paired-chain data limited detectable features. Assigning TCR associations to individual alleles was difficult when HLA alleles, especially DR and DQ, strongly co-occurred. Several of the top co-occurrence clusters appeared to be linked to parvovirus B19, influenza, CMV and Epstein-Barr virus, according to a later analysis. The presence/absence analyses assumed that sequencing depth was roughly uniform across donors, and that assumption may not be true. Because counts were too low, more than 15 rarely observed V segments, including chromosome 9 orphons, were excluded from the earlier analysis of some 540 of the donors. In a later genetic analysis, a missense DCLRE1C variant was associated with V-gene and J-gene trimming of TCR beta chains, and the association was replicated in an independent cohort. Some IMGT-functional V segments, including TRBV6-2 and TRBV6-3, could not be told apart with the 87-base-pair reads, so those segments were excluded. Compared with the approximately 670-donor mean, donors in an Asian-associated ancestry cluster had fewer N-insertions in productive TCRs, according to a later genetic analysis. In a later analysis, about 16,000 TCR beta sequences were associated with specific HLA alleles at a false discovery rate of 0.05. In vitro tests confirmed that three of the cytomegalovirus-associated TCR beta chains recognize cytomegalovirus antigens. In a later analysis, most CMV-associated TCR beta chains were found to appear HLA-restricted, with HLA associations seemingly driven largely by CMV exposure. CMV serostatus was the only immune exposure information available for the cohort. Most TCR sequences were observed very rarely across donors, whereas some public TCRs were present in many individuals. A later analysis found that TCR association rates varied across HLA loci, with DRB1 alleles showing the most associated TCRs and HLA-C alleles the fewest. Because HLA typing was missing for some donors at each locus, association tests included only the typed subset. In a later analysis, HLA-associated TCR beta chains were found to be more clonally expanded and to have lower generation probabilities than equally common non-associated chains. The sequencing pipeline was judged likely to have produced a cluster of highly shared sequence variants as a technical artifact. A total of 150 to 200 TCR beta chains were listed by the study as associated with cytomegalovirus.

The cohort consisted of hundreds of healthy bone marrow donors. All cohort members were sampled while nominally healthy, although unrecorded immune exposures were likely present. The donor tested CMV seronegative and was one of the 352 seronegative cohort members. A peripheral blood sample was provided by each donor, and peripheral blood mononuclear cells were used for TCR beta sequencing. Genomic DNA was extracted from the blood cell samples with the Qiagen DNeasy Blood Extraction Kit. To prepare the library, the immunoSEQ multiplex PCR assay was applied. For the multiplex PCR, a mixture combining 60 forward primers for TCR Vbeta segments and 13 reverse primers for TCR Jbeta segments was used. A multiplex PCR assay on genomic DNA amplified the CDR3 region of rearranged TCR beta genes. The amplified TCR beta libraries were sequenced on the Illumina HiSeq System as 87-base-pair reads. The authors processed their data as follows. A later analysis counted tens of millions of unique TCR beta chains across the 550 to 700 repertoires, and roughly 11 million of these chains were shared by at least two donors. To remove PCR and sequencing errors, raw reads were error-corrected and collapsed into unique sequences using a nearest-neighbor algorithm that merged closely related sequences. CDR3 sequences were aligned to IMGT reference sequences to assign V, D and J gene segments. For a sequence to be retained, a match of at least six nucleotides to both a V gene segment and a J gene segment was required. A rearrangement was called productive if the CDR3 had no stop codons and remained in frame with V and J, and every other rearrangement was called non-productive. CDR3 was defined according to IMGT convention as the region running from the second conserved V-encoded cysteine to the conserved J-encoded phenylalanine. In an earlier analysis of roughly 610 of the donors, sequences lacking an unambiguous match to a single V gene segment were excluded. In an earlier analysis of around 600 of the donors, V segments were called functional above 56.7% productive rearrangements and were called segregating when the between-donor standard deviation exceeded 5%. A statistical classification framework was built for diagnosing cytomegalovirus status from the catalog of TCR beta chain sequences. A later analysis assigned V and J genes by comparing TCR nucleotide sequences with IMGT/GENE-DB human TR gene sequences. A later analysis assigned CDR3 sequences and most-parsimonious VDJ recombination scenarios with the TCRdist pipeline. A later analysis defined each TCR beta chain by its CDR3 amino acid sequence plus V-gene family, and excluded reads lacking a unique V-gene family. In a later analysis, 450 to 600 highly shared, low-generation-probability nucleotide sequences were removed to address suspected cross-contamination and a sequencing artifact. In a later analysis, a clonal expansion index for each public chain was calculated from normalized within-repertoire ranks of inferred template counts. A later analysis computed generation probabilities with a VDJ recombination model fitted to out-of-frame rearrangements, and checked the results against IGoR. In a later analysis, hypergeometric tests were used to score TCR-TCR, TCR-HLA and TCR-CMV co-occurrence, with a repertoire-size bias correction applied to TCR pairs. A later analysis estimated false discovery rates by permuting HLA or CMV assignments 20 times. In a later analysis, co-occurring TCRs were grouped using DBSCAN, and TCRdist sequence similarity was added for clustering within HLA-allele-positive subsets. Repertoires with fewer than 30,000 or more than 120,000 public chains were left out of co-occurrence clustering, as were about 5 repertoires with anomalous nucleotide sharing. The source is immuneACCESS, and TCRdb retained only in-frame sequences with V and J called. Part of the clones is not carried over; for the studies checked, unresolved V genes explain less than half of this, and the remainder is unexplained. Clone size and the V and J calls come from that table; the DNA yielded D and trimming. Here the sample has 200,000 to 250,000 clones; approximately 80% occur a single time. Approximately 2.8% of the sample belongs to the ten largest clones.

CDR1 and CDR2 (SEHNR, FQNEAQ) derive from the germline V gene (reference sequence). The CDR3 spans 16 residues, from the cysteine through the phenylalanine. Just CDR3 DNA is preserved here, 48 bases in frame from base 1. V and J lose 0 bases and 3 bases, and a span of 15 bases separates them. The sequence was obtained from a man under 40 in good health and CMV-seronegative. The specimen was PBMCs. The receptor chain draws on TRBV7-9 and TRBJ2-7, and possibly TRBD2, on 6 matching bases. The CDR3 corresponds to CASSLAEGRKIYEQYF. Read as DNA, the sequence is TGTGCCAGCAGCTTAGCGGAGGGCAGGAAAATCTACGAGCAGTACTTC.